The present TCR beta chain was sequenced within a study of T cells in Graves' hyperthyroidism and ophthalmopathy. Regions amplified from RNA transcripts were the TCR beta CDR3 regions. Using the HTBI primer set, a first-round RT-PCR was run on the TCR CDR3. TCRdb used MiXCR to reprocess the multiplex PCR reads, holding one entry per CDR3 protein. The sample includes 250,000 to 300,000 distinct CDR3 sequences, approximately 15% of them seen just once. Losses at the gene ends were 6 bases for V and 6 bases for J; bases not matched to a gene: 6. The germline CDR1 and CDR2 sequences are WSHSY and SAAADI. The CDR3 extends over 15 amino acids. This clonotype was picked up a small number of times.

The chain carries TRBV10-2 and TRBJ2-2; 11 bases map to TRBD1. The origin of this receptor is a middle-aged woman with Graves' hyperthyroidism. The source material was blood. The CDR3 reads CASRTWGQGAGELFF. The CDR3 region has the DNA TGCGCCAGCAGGACTTGGGGACAGGGGGCCGGGGAGCTGTTTTTT.